This T cell receptor beta chain was captured in a study of T cell repertoires in cytomegalovirus infection. Study background: The authors relied on CMV epitopes, both recently identified HLA-C-restricted and well-studied HLA-B-restricted.

Concerning this clonotype itself: Antigen: not known.

Findings and limits, study-wide: Clonotypes of TCR beta that were HLA-C-restricted and CMV-specific dominated the ex vivo response. CMV carriers with the relevant HLA were identified by cumulative public TCR beta family frequency.

TCRdb independently ran MiXCR on the reads; one entry per CDR3 protein. The table records 700,000 to 850,000 distinct CDR3 sequences, approximately 32% of them present only once. The material was cultured CD8+ T cells from PBMCs, obtained from culture after CMV antigen stimulation. This clonotype originated in a human donor in good health (CMV status not recorded). Some clones in this sample may be carry-over from other donors' samples.

CDR3 region: CANSRIQGKGSPLHF. CDR3 in DNA: TGTGCCAACAGCAGAATACAGGGGAAGGGTTCACCCCTCCACTTT. The chain carries TRBV2 and TRBJ1-6; 7 positions match TRBD1. The CDR3 loop spans 15 amino acids. CDR1 is SNHLY, CDR2 FYNNEI, per germline. With 10 bases clipped from V and 9 bases from J, the junction kept 15 bases outside the gene matches.